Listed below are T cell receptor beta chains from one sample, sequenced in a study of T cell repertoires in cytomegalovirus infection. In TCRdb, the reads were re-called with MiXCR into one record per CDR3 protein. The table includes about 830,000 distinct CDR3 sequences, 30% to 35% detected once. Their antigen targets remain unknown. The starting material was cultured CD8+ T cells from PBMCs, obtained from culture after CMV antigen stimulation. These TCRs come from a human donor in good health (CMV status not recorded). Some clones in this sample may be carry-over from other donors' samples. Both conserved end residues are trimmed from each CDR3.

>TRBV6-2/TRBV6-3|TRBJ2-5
ASSPATGGDQETQY
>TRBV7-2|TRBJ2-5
ASRGSSETQY
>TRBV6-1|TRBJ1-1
ASSKWTRNTEAF
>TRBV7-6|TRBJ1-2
ASSPLEDTPSESYGYT
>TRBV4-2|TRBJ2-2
ASSQDLGLAGFTGELF
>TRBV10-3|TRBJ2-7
AISESNRPEQY
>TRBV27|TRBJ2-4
ASSPGQGAYIQY
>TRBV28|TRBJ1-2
ASSSQANYGYT
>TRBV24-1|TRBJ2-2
ATQVAGGDTGELF
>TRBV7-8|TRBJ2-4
ASSLGGAAKNIQY
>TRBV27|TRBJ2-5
ASSWGTSGKETQY
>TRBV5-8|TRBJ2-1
ASSSNAGTYYNEQF
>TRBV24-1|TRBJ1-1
ATSDHQGDSEAF
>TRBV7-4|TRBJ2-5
ASSVGGGLYQETQY
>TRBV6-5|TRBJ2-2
ASSTRPSNTGELF
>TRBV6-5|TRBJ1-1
ASSFRGGNAF
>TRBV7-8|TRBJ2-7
ASSYMTGYSYEQY
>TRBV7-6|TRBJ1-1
ASSGRGSEAF
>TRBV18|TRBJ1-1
ASSPPRANTEAF
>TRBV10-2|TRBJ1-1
ASSGPGNTEAF
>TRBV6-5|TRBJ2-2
ASSGVSNTGELF
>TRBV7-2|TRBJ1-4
ASSPRGSYEKLF
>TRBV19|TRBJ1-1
ASPPPGGRGTEAF
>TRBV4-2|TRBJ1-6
AGGTGGNSPLH
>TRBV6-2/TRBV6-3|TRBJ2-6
ASSRPGGAEPSGANVLT
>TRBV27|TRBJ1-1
ASRIDRTTTEAF
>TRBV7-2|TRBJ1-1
ASSLGFGGTEAF
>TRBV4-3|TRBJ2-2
ASSQGSGSGGELF
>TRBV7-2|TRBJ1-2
ASSYAGQYFNYGYT
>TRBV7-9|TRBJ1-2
ASSLADRKHYGYT
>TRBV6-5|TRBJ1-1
ASSPRDRDWTEAF